The source of this TCR beta chain is a study of kidney transplant recipient with SARS-CoV-2 infection. The CDR3 runs 14 residues. Per the germline V gene, CDR1 is MNHEY and CDR2 is SMNVEV (reference sequence). Note on this clonotype: Its ends do not fully match the called genes, so a read error is possible.

In TCRdb, the reads were re-called with MiXCR into one record per CDR3 protein. The repertoire holds about 250,000 distinct CDR3 sequences, with about 28% as singletons. The V gene is TRBV27, the J gene TRBJ2-7; 10 bases map to TRBD1. This receptor was taken from a young adult male patient who had COVID-19 and was a kidney transplant recipient. The T cells may partly be graft donor cells. The material sequenced was a blood sample, taken at baseline and on day 111 from a kidney transplant recipient. CDR3 in DNA: TGTGCCAACAGTTATGGACAGGGGGCCTACGAGCAGTACTTC. Translated, it gives CANSYGQGAYEQYF.